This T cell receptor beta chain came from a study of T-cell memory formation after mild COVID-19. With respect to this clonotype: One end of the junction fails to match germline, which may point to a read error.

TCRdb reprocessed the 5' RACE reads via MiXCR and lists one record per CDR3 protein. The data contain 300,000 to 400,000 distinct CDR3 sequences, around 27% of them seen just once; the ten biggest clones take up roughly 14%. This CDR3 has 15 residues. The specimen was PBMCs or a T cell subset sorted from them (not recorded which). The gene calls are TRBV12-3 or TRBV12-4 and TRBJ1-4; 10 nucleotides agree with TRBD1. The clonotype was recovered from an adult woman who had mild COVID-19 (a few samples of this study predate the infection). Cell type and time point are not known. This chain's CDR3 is CASRETGGRGEKLYF. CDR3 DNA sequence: TGTGCCAGCAGGGAGACAGGGGGCCGGGGCGAAAAACTGTATTTT.